Each of the 6 T cell receptor beta chains below was sequenced from the same sample in a study of blood T cell repertoires in COVID-19. Method: immunoSEQ multiplex PCR; TCRdb's copy keeps in-frame clones and lacks some. The profile shows about 130,000 clones, around 86% of them singletons. Sample: peripheral blood. The receptors shown here come from a man between 40 and 49 years old with active or convalescent COVID-19.

The CDR3 loop is CASSWGEVEQYF. The CDR3 DNA reads as TGCGCCAGCAGCTGGGGCGAGGTCGAGCAGTACTTC. V usage is TRBV5-1 and J usage is TRBJ2-7, with a weak D call TRBD1 (5 bases). Germline loops: CDR1 SGHRS, CDR2 YFSETQ. The V end was cut by 3 bases, the J end by 6 bases, with 10 bases between. This CDR3 has 12 residues.

The chain combines TRBV3-1 (or the pseudogene TRBV3-2) with TRBJ2-2; 13 bases map to TRBD2. This CDR3 comprises 18 residues. Germline V gene lookup returns CDR1 LGHDT and CDR2 YNNKEL (reference sequence). V was clipped by 5 bases and J by 0 bases; unmatched bases: 6. DNA for the CDR3: TGTGCCAGCAGCGAAGGGACTAGCGGGAAAACGAACACCGGGGAGCTGTTTTTT. This codes for CASSEGTSGKTNTGELFF.

The gene calls are TRBV9 and TRBJ2-7; no definite D call. The CDR3 extends over 12 amino acids. CDR1 SGDLS and CDR2 YYNGEE come from the germline V gene. The V gene lost 2 bases and the J gene lost 5 bases, with 8 bases spanning the gap. CDR3: CASSVLENEQYF. The CDR3 DNA reads as TGTGCCAGCAGCGTTTTAGAAAACGAGCAGTACTTC.

The chain links TRBV6-5 to TRBJ1-3, with D perhaps matching TRBD1 (5 bases). V lost 0 bases and J lost 1, with 10 bases in between. CDR3 length: 16 residues. Germline V lookup: CDR1 MNHEY, CDR2 SVGAGI. The CDR3 DNA is TGTGCCAGCAGTTACTCGGGGCCCTATTCTGGAAACACCATATATTTT. Protein: CASSYSGPYSGNTIYF.

The rearrangement joins TRBV5-1 to TRBJ2-7, with TRBD2 matching over 7 bases. The V and J ends lost 3 bases and 5 bases, in that order; junction bases with no gene match: 5. From germline, CDR1 is SGHRS and CDR2 YFSETQ. The CDR3 has 13 residues. CDR3: CASSSGGSDEQYF. The CDR3 region has the DNA TGCGCCAGCAGCTCGGGGGGATCGGACGAGCAGTACTTC.

The chain is built from TRBV5-4 and TRBJ2-3; 9 positions match TRBD2. The CDR3 is 15 residues long. Trimming cost V 2 bases and J 4 bases; bases outside gene matches: 5. CDR1 SGHNT and CDR2 YYREEE come from the germline V gene (reference sequence). CDR3 DNA sequence: TGTGCCAGCAGCTTTGGCGGGGGGGCCGCAGATACGCAGTATTTT. Amino acid sequence: CASSFGGGAADTQYF.